This TCR beta chain was found in a study of CD8 T cells in ankylosing spondylitis. The study's findings and limits: Clones tied to disease were said to be significantly enriched in matched ankylosing spondylitis synovial fluid. Disease-linked clones were CD8+ and relatively rare in peripheral blood. There was a TCR beta motif, made of 7 or 8 highly homologous variants, that appeared characteristic of ankylosing spondylitis blood.

From the 5' RACE reads, TCRdb called clonotypes with MiXCR, one entry per CDR3 protein. The sample records fewer than 750,000 distinct CDR3 sequences, 15% to 20% being singletons. V was clipped by 0 bases and J by 0 bases, with 10 bases between them. The length of the CDR3 is 16 residues. CDR1 is ENHRY, CDR2 SYGVKD, per germline. To note about this clonotype: Its antigen remains unidentified.

The TCR sequence derives from a male donor with ankylosing spondylitis. This chain connects TRBV10-3 to TRBJ2-3; the D is unclear. Sequenced: blood, either unsorted or a sorted T cell fraction (not recorded which). Here the CDR3 reads CAISESGVTSTDTQYF. CDR3 in DNA: TGTGCCATCAGTGAGTCTGGGGTGACGAGCACAGATACGCAGTATTTT.